What follows is one T cell receptor (beta chain) and its context. The record originates from a study of blood T cell repertoires in COVID-19. About the study: Acute and convalescent COVID-19 specimens originated in the United States, Italy and Spain. In each case, the material was cDNA or gDNA derived from T cells, B-cell-depleted T cells, or PBMCs.

Clones were read by immunoSEQ multiplex PCR, and TCRdb kept only the in-frame ones, dropping some. The sample includes 85,000 to 130,000 clones, roughly nine tenths of them seen just once. The sample consisted of peripheral blood. The clonotype originates from a human donor in a cohort sampled during active COVID-19.

The CDR3 loop reads CASSVRGAEDTQYF. CDR3 in DNA: TGTGCCAGTAGTGTCAGGGGCGCGGAAGATACGCAGTATTTT. The V call is TRBV19, the J call TRBJ2-3, with D maybe TRBD1 (6 bases). V lost 5 bases, J lost 5 bases, and 14 bases lay in between. The CDR3 spans 14 residues. Germline CDR1 LNHDA, CDR2 SQIVND (reference sequence).